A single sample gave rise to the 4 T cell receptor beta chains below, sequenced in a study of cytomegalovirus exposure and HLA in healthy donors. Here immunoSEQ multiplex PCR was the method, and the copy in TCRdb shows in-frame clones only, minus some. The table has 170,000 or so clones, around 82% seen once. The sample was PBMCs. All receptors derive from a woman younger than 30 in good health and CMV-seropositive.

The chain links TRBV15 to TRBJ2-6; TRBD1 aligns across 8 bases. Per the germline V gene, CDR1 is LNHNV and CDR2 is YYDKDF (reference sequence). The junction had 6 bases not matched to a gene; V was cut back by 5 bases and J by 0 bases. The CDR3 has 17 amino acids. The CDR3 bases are TGTGCCACCAGCTCACACAGGGGGAGCTCTGGGGCCAACGTCCTGACTTTC. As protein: CATSSHRGSSGANVLTF.

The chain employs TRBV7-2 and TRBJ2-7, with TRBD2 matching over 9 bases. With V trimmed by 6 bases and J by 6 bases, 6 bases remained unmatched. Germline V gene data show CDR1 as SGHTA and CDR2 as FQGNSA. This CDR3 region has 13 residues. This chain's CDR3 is CASRRTSEVEQYF. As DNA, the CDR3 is TGTGCCAGCAGGAGGACTAGCGAAGTCGAGCAGTACTTC.

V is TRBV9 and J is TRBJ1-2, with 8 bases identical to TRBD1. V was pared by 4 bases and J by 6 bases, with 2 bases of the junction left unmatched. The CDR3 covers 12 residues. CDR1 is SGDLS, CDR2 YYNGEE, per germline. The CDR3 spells CASSSDRDGYTF. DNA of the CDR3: TGTGCCAGCAGCTCGGACAGGGATGGCTACACCTTC.

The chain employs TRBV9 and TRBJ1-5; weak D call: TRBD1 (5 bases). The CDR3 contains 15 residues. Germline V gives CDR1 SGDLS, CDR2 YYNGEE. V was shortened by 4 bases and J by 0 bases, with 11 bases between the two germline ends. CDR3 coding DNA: TGTGCCAGCAGCACAACAGGAAATAGCAATCAGCCCCAGCATTTT. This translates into CASSTTGNSNQPQHF.